This entry features one T cell receptor (beta chain) sequence. The antigen remains unidentified. These data belong to a study of shared clonotypes between healthy human individuals. Overall study findings and caveats: Non-shared clonotypes showed lower generation probabilities than clonotypes common to all four donors. An anticipated effect of sequencing depth on clonotype sharing among donors was recognized. With a few donors compared, 4% to 5% of naive CD4 clonotypes were shared.

Profiling relied on immunoSEQ multiplex PCR, and the TCRdb table lists in-frame clones only, not all of them. The table lists over 95,000 clones, around 71% of them singletons. With V trimmed by 0 bases and J by 2 bases, 7 bases remained unmatched. The CDR3 totals 16 residues. The germline gives CDR1 KGHSH, CDR2 LQKENI. The receptor's source is a young woman in good health. V and J are TRBV18 and TRBJ2-7, with 7 bases that match TRBD2. The specimen was memory CD8+ T cells sorted from blood. Regarding subset: CD45RO+ cells pooled with CCR7-negative TemRA cells. CDR3 bases: TGTGCCAGCTCACCACCCAGACTAGCCCACACCTACGAGCAGTACTTC. Translation: CASSPPRLAHTYEQYF.